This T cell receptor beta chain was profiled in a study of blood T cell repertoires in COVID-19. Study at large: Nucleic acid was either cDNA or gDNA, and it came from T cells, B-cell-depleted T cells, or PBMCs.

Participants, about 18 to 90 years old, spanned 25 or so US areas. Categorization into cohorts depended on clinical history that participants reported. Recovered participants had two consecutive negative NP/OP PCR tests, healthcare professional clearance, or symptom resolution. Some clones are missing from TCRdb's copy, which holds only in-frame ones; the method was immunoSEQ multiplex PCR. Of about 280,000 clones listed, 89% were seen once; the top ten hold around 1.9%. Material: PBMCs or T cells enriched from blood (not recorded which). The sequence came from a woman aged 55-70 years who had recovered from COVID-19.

In DNA, the CDR3 is TGCGCCAGCAGCCATCCGACTAGCGGGGGTCCCGGGGAGCTGTTTTTT. Translation gives CASSHPTSGGPGELFF. This rearrangement joins TRBV10-2 to TRBJ2-2, with TRBD2 matching 12 bases. The V and J ends lost 6 bases and 6 bases, in that order; junction bases with no gene match: 8. Germline V CDR1 and CDR2: WSHSY, SAAADI. The CDR3 consists of 16 residues.